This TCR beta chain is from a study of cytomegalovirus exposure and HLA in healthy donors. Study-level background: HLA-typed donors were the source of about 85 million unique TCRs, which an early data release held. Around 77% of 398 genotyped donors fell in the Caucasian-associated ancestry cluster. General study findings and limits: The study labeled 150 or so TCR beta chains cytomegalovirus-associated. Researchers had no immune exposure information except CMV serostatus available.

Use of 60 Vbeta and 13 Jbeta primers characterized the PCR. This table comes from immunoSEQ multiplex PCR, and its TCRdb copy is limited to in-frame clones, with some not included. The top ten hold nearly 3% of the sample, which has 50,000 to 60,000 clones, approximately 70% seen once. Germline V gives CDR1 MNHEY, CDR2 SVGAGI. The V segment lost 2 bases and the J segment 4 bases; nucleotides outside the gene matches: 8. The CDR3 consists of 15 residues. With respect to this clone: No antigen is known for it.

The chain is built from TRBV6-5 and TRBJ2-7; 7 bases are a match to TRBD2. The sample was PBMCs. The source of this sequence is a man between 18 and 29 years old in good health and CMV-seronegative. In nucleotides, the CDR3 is TGTGCCAGCAGTTACGGGGTGGGAGGGCCGTACGAGCAGTACTTC. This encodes CASSYGVGGPYEQYF.